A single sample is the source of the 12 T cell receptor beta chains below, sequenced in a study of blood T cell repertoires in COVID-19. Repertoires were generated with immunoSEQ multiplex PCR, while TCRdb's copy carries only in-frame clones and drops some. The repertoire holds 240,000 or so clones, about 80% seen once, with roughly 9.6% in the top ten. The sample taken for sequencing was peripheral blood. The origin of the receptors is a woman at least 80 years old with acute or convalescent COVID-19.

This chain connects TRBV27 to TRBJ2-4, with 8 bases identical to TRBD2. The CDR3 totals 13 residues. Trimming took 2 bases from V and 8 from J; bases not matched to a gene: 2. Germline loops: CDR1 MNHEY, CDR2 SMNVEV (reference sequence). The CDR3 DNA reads TGTGCCAGCAGTTTAGGGCGGGGGGACATTCAGTACTTC. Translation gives CASSLGRGDIQYF.

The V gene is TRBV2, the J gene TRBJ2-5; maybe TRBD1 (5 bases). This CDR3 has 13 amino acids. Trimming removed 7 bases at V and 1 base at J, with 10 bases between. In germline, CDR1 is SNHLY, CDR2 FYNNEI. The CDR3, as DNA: TGTGCCAGCACGAAGACAGTCCAAGAGACCCAGTACTTC. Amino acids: CASTKTVQETQYF.

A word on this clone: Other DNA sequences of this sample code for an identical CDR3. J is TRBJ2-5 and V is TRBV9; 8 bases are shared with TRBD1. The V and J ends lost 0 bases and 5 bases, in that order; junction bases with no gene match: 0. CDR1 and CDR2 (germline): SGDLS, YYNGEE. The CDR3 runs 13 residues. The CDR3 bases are TGTGCCAGCAGCGTAGCAGGGGGCGAGACCCAGTACTTC. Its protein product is CASSVAGGETQYF.

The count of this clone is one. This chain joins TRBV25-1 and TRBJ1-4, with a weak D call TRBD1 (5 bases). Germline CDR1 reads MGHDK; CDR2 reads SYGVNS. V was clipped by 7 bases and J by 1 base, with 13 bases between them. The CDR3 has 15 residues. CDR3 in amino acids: CASIGWGGTNEKLFF. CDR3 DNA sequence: TGTGCCAGCATCGGTTGGGGGGGAACTAATGAAAAACTGTTTTTT.

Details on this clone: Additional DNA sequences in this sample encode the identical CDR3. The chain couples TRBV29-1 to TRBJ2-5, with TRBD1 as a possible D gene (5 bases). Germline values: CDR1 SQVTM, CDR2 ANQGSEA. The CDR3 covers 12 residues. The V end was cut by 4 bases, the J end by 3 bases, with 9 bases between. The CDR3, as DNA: TGCAGCGTTGTTTTAGGGGAAGAGACCCAGTACTTC. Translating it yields CSVVLGEETQYF.

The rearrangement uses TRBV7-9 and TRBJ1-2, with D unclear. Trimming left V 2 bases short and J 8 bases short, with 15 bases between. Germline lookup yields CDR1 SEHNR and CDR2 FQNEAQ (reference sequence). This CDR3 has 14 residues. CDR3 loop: CASSLRFGDRGYTF. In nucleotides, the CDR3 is TGTGCCAGCAGCTTAAGGTTCGGGGATCGAGGCTACACCTTC.

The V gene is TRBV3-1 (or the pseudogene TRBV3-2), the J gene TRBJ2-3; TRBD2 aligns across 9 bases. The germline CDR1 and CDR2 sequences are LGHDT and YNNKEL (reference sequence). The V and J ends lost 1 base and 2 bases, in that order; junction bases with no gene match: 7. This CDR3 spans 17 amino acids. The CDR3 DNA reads TGTGCCAGCAGCCAAGGCCAACGCGGGGGGGCCACAGATACGCAGTATTTT. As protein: CASSQGQRGGATDTQYF.

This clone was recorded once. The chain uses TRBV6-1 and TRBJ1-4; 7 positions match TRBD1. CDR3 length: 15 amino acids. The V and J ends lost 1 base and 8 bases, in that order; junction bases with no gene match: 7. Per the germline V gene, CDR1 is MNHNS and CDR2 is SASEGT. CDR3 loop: CASSEETGPSEKLFF. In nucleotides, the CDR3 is TGTGCCAGCAGTGAAGAGACAGGGCCGTCGGAAAAACTGTTTTTT.

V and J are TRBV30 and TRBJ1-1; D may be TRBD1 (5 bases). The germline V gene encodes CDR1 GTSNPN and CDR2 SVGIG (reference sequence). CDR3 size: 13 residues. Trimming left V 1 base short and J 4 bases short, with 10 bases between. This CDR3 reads CAWSARVGTEAFF. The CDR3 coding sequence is TGTGCCTGGAGTGCCAGGGTAGGCACTGAAGCTTTCTTT.

The CDR3 protein is CASRAGTPYNSPLHF. CDR3 nucleotides: TGTGCCAGCAGAGCAGGGACACCGTATAATTCACCCCTCCACTTT. V gene TRBV2 combines with J gene TRBJ1-6; D perhaps matches TRBD1 (6 bases). The CDR3 has 15 residues. V was clipped by 6 bases and J by 4 bases, with 13 bases between them. The germline CDR1 and CDR2 sequences are SNHLY and FYNNEI. The complete variable domain, with remaining parts taken from reference TRBV2 and TRBJ1-6, reads EPEVTQTPSHQVTQMGQEVILRCVPISNHLYFYWYRQILGQKVEFLVSFYNNEISEKSEIFDDQFSVERPDGSNFTLKIRSTKLEDSAMYFCASRAGTPYNSPLHFGNGTRLTVT.

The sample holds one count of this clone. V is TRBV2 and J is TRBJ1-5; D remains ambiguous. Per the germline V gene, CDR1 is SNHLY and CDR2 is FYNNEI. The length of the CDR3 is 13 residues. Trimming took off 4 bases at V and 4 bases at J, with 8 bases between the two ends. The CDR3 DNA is TGTGCCAGCAGTGTTACGGGGAATCAGCCCCAGCATTTT. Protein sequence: CASSVTGNQPQHF.

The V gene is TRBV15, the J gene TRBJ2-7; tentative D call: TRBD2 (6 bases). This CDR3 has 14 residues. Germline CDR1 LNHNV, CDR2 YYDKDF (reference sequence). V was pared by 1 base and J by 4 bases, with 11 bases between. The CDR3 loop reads CATSRGRDGYEQYF. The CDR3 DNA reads TGTGCCACCAGCAGAGGGCGGGACGGTTACGAGCAGTACTTC.